The source of this T cell receptor (beta chain) is a study of T cells in Graves' hyperthyroidism and ophthalmopathy. This clonotype was picked up many times. The antigen is undetermined. TCR beta CDR3 regions were amplified from RNA. A set of HTBI primers served as the primers for a first-round RT-PCR of the TCR CDR3. TCRdb re-called the multiplex PCR reads through MiXCR, storing one row per CDR3 protein. The sample carries roughly 160,000 distinct CDR3 sequences, about 9.4% recorded once. Study-wide findings and caveats: In the blood, most expanded thyroid clonotypes above 0.001 appeared as well.

Reasons for excluding patients were uncontrolled infection, other autoimmune disease, pregnancy or lactation. Germline V lookup: CDR1 SGDLS, CDR2 YYNGEE. The CDR3 runs to 15 residues. Trimming cost V 0 bases and J 5 bases, with 11 bases left between them. Sequenced: blood. The genes are TRBV9 and TRBJ2-2, with a tentative D call TRBD2 (6 bases). The TCR originated in a woman younger than 30 with Graves' hyperthyroidism that later progressed to Graves' ophthalmopathy. The DNA for the CDR3 is TGTGCCAGCAGCGTAGCTCCAGGAGGGACCGGGGAGCTGTTTTTT. It is translated as CASSVAPGGTGELFF.